This T cell receptor (beta chain) came from a study of T-cell reconstitution after alpha-beta-depleted transplantation in children (dated by TCRdb to 2016 to 2017). At the level of the whole study: Using TCR repertoire profiling, the study quantitatively followed how T-cell immune reconstitution unfolded in children after TCRalphabeta/CD19-depleted allogeneic hematopoietic cell transplantation.

Study-wide conclusions, independent of this receptor: The high TCRbeta diversity at day 60 in some patients was ascribed to recipient T cells and intrathymic progenitors that had survived conditioning. Over subsequent months, a decline in hyperexpanded clone frequencies was noted, and after one year, T-cell counts and TCRbeta diversity were mostly ascribed to newly produced T cells. About two months after transplant, the apparently early recovery of alphabetaT-cell counts reportedly depended on just several hundred clones that had expanded rapidly and came from non-depleted graft cells.

Sequences DFQATT (CDR1) and SNEGSKA (CDR2) are obtained from the germline V gene (reference sequence). The junction shows trimming of 0 bases on V and 8 bases on J, and the gene matches do not reach 9 bases of it. The CDR3 sequence holds 16 residues, the cysteine and phenylalanine included. The kept DNA is CDR3 alone, 48 bases in frame from the first base. The sample's treatment or condition label, in plain terms: allogeneic hematopoietic cell transplantation with graft depleted of TCRalphabeta T cells and CD19 B cells. TCRalphabeta/CD19-depleted allogeneic hematopoietic cell grafts were given to the transplant recipients, all of whom were children. Points on this clonotype: The antigen it recognizes is unknown. There are no base qualities to consult, and no much larger clone falls within one base.

Library creation used PCR. Instrument used: Illumina HiSeq 2500. TCR libraries were prepared with molecular barcoding, using unique molecular identifiers to normalize TCRbeta repertoire quantification. Starting from the raw public reads, TCRdb applied fastp trimming at Q25, assembled clones with MiXCR and retained in-frame beta chains. Under each unique CDR3 protein, matching rows form one entry showing the most common genes and DNA. In this sample the table shows about 540,000 distinct CDR3 sequences, 27% of which occur a single time. 36% of the sample goes to the ten largest clones. This sequence was found in a boy under three years old with Wiskott-Aldrich syndrome, due to receive a stem cell transplant. The rearrangement joined TRBV20-1 to TRBJ2-1; TRBD2 matches 11 bases in the middle. The starting material was PBMCs, obtained before TCRalphabeta/CD19-depleted stem cell transplant. The CDR3 protein sequence reads: CSARDVSGRALDEQFF. The sequenced DNA: TGCAGTGCTAGAGACGTTAGCGGGAGGGCGTTGGATGAGCAGTTCTTC.